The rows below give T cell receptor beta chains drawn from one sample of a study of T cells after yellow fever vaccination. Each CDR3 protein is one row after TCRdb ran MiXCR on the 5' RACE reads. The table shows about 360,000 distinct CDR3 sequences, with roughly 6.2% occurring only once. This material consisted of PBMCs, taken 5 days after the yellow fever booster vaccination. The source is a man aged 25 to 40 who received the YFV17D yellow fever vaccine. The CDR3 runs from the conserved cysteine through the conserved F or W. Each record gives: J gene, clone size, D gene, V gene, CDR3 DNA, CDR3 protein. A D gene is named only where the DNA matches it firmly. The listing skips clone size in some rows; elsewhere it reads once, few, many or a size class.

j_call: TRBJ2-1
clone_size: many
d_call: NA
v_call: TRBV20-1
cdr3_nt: TGCAGTGCTAGGCAGGGGAGCTCCTACAATGAGCAGTTCTTC
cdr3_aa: CSARQGSSYNEQFF

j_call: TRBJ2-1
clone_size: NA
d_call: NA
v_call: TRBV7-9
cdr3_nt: TGTGCCAGCAGCTTACAGGGTCTTAACAATGAGCAGTTCTTC
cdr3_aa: CASSLQGLNNEQFF

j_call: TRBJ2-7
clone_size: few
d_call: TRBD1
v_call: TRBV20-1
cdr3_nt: TGCAGTGCTAGATCGGGACAGGGAAGGGCCTACGAGCAGTACTTC
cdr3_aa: CSARSGQGRAYEQYF

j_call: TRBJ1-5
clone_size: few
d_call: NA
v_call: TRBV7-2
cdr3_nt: TGTGCCAGCGTTTCGGGGGGATTGAATCAGCCCCAGCATTTT
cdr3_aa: CASVSGGLNQPQHF

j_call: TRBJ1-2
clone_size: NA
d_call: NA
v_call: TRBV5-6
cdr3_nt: TGTGCCAGCAGCCCCTTGCAGGATCCACTCTATGGCTACACCTTC
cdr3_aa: CASSPLQDPLYGYTF

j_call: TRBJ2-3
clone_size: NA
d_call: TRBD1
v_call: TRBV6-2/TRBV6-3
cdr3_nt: TGTGCCAGCAGTTTCACCGGGACAGAAATCACAGATACGCAGTATTTT
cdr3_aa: CASSFTGTEITDTQYF

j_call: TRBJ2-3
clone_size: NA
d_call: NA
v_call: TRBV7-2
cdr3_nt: TGTGCCAGCAGCCCAGACAGCGGCTCTGGAGATACGCAGTATTTT
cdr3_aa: CASSPDSGSGDTQYF

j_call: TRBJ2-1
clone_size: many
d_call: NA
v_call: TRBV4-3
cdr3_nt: TGCGCCAGCAGCCTCCGGGACTCACCATACAATGAGCAGTTCTTC
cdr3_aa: CASSLRDSPYNEQFF

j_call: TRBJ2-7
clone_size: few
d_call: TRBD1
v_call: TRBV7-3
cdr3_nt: TGTGCCAGCAGCTCGGGACAGGGGAACGAGGAGCAGTACTTC
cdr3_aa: CASSSGQGNEEQYF

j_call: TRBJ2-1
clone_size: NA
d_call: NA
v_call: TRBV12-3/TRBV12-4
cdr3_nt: TGTGCCAGCAGCACTACACAAGTGGGCCGGAATGAGCAGTTCTTC
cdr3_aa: CASSTTQVGRNEQFF

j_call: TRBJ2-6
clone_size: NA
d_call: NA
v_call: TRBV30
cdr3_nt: TGTGCCTGGAGACCACTTCTGGGGACTGGGGCCAACGTCCTGACTTTC
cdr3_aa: CAWRPLLGTGANVLTF

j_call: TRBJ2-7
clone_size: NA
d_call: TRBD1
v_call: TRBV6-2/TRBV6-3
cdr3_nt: TGTGCCAGCAGTTACTCTGGGACAGGGGTAAGCGAGCAGTACTTC
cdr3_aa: CASSYSGTGVSEQYF

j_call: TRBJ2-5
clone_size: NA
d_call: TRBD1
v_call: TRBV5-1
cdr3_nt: TGCGCCAGCAGCTCCCTTGGGACAGGGGTAGAGACCCAGTACTTC
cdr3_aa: CASSSLGTGVETQYF

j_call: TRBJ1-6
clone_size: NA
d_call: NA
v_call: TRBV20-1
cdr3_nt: TGCAGTGCTAGATCAAGCCGGGGACTCAACTCCTATAATTCACCCCTCCACTTT
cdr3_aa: CSARSSRGLNSYNSPLHF

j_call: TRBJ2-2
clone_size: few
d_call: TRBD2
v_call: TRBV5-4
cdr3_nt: TGTGCCAGCAGCCACTTAGCGGGAGCAGGAACCGGGGAGCTGTTTTTT
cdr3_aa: CASSHLAGAGTGELFF

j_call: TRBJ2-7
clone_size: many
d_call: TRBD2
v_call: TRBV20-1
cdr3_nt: TGCAGTGCCAACTGGGGACTAGCGGGGGCCGCCCGCTACGAGCAGTACTTC
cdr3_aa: CSANWGLAGAARYEQYF